This TCR beta chain was recovered during a study of T cell responses to AZD1222 COVID-19 vaccine. The study, taken as a whole, reports: White British people made up most donors, females outnumbered males, and clonal diversity was possibly underestimated. The number of AZD1222 recipients seropositive at baseline was only 6 or 7.

Remarks on this clone: Its target is unknown.

The CDR3 has 18 amino acids. Sequenced by immunoSEQ multiplex PCR; TCRdb stores in-frame clones only, minus some. Altogether over 150,000 clones are present, about 87% being singletons, with the ten largest covering 6.1%. The sequences come from peripheral blood, collected on day 0 of AZD1222 vaccination. This receptor was taken from an adult in good health. This chain joins TRBV12-2 and TRBJ1-2. TRBV12-2 is tagged as a pseudogene. The CDR3 spells CASRLPHRPLREGHGYTF. The CDR3 bases are TGTGCAAGTCGCTTACCCCACCGACCCCTCAGGGAGGGGCATGGCTACACCTTC.